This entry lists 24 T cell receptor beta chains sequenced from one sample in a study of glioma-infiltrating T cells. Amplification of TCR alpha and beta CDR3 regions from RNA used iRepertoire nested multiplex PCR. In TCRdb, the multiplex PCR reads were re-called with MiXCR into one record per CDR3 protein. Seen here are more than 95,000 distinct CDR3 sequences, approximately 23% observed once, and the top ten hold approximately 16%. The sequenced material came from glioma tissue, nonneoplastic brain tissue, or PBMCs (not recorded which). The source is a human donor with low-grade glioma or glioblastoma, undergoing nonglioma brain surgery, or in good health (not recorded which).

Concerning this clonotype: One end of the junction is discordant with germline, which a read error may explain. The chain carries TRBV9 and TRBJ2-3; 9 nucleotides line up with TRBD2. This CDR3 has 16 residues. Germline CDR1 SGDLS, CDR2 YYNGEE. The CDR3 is CARSVGGTSQTDTQYF. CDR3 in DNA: TGTGCCAGAAGCGTAGGTGGGACTAGCCAAACAGATACGCAGTATTTT. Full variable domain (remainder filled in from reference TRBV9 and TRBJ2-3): DSGVTQTPKHLITATGQRVTLRCSPRSGDLSVYWYQQSLDQGLQFLIQYYNGEERAKGNILERFSAQQFPDLHSELNLSSLELGDSALYFCARSVGGTSQTDTQYFGPGTRLTVL.

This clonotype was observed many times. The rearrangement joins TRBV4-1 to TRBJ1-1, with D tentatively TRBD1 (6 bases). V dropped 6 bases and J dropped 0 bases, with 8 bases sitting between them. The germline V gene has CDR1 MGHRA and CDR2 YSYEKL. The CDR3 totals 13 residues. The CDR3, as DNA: TGCGCCAGCAGAAGGGGGATGAACACTGAAGCTTTCTTT. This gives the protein CASRRGMNTEAFF.

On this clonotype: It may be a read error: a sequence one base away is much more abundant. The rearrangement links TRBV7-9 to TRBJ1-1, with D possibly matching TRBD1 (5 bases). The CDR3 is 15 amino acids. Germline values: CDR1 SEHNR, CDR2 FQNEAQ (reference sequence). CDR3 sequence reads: CASSPHRDWGTEDFF. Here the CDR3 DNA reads TGTGCCAGCAGCCCCCATCGGGATTGGGGCACTGAAGATTTCTTT.

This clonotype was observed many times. The CDR3 is CASSALWGTTGTQYF. The CDR3 DNA reads TGTGCCAGCAGCGCTCTCTGGGGTACCACCGGTACGCAGTATTTT. The chain is built from TRBV7-9 and TRBJ2-3; unclear D gene. V lost 5 bases, J lost 8 bases, and 20 bases lay in between. Germline V lookup: CDR1 SEHNR, CDR2 FQNEAQ (reference sequence). The CDR3 is 15 amino acids. The complete variable domain, with remaining parts taken from reference TRBV7-9 and TRBJ2-3, reads DTGVSQNPRHKITKRGQNVTFRCDPISEHNRLYWYRQTLGQGPEFLTYFQNEAQLEKSRLLSDRFSAERPKGSFSTLEIQRTEQGDSAMYLCASSALWGTTGTQYFGPGTRLTVL.

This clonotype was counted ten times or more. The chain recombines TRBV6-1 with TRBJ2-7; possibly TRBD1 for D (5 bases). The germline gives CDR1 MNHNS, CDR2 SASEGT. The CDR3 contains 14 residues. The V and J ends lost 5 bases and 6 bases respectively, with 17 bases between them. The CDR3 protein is CASSYGQGGGEQYF. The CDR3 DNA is TGTGCCAGCAGTTATGGGCAGGGTGGTGGCGAGCAGTACTTC.

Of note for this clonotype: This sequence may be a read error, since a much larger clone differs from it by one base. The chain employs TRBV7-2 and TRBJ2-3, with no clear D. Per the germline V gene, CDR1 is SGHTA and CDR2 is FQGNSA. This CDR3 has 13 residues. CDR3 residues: CASRLVGRDTQYF. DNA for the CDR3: TGTGCCAGCAGATTAGTAGGTAGAGATACGCAGTATTTT.

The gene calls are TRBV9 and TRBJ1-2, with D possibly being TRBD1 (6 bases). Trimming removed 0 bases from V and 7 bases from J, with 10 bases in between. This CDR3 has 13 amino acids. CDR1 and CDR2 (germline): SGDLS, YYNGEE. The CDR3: CASSVGGQSGYTF. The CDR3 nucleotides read TGTGCCAGCAGCGTAGGGGGGCAAAGTGGCTACACCTTC.

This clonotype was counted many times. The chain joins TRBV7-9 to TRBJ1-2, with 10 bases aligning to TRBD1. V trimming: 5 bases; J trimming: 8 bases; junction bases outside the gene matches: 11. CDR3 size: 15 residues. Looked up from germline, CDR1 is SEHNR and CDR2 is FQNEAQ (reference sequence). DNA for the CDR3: TGTGCCAGCAGCCCGAGGGACAGGGGATATGTGGGCTACACCTTC. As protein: CASSPRDRGYVGYTF.

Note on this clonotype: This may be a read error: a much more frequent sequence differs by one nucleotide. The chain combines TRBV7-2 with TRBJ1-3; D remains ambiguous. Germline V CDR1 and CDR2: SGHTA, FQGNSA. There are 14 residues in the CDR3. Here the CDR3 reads CASSYQDSGNTICF. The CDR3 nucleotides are TGTGCCAGCAGCTACCAGGATTCTGGAAACACCATATGTTTT.

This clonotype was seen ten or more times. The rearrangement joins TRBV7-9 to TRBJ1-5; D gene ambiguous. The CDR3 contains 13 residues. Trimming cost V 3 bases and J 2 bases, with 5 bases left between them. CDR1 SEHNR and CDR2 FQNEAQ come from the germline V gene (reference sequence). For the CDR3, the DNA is TGTGCCAGCAGCTTCGAGCGCAATCAGCCCCAGCATTTT. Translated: CASSFERNQPQHF.

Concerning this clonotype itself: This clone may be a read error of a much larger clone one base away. This CDR3 reads CASSLYTGPGQPQHF. CDR3 nucleotides: TGTGCCAGCAGTTTATATACAGGGCCGGGACAGCCCCAGCATTTT. The genes are TRBV12-3 or TRBV12-4 and TRBJ1-5; D is possibly TRBD1 (6 bases). Deletions cut 2 bases from V and 7 bases from J, with 15 bases between. This CDR3 has 15 amino acids.

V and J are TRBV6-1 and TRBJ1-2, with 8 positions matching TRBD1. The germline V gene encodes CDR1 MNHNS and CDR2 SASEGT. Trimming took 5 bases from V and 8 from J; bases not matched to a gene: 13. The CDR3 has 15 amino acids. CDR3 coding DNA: TGTGCCAGCAGTCCCTGGACAGGGAGCGGGTTGGGCTACACCTTC. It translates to CASSPWTGSGLGYTF.

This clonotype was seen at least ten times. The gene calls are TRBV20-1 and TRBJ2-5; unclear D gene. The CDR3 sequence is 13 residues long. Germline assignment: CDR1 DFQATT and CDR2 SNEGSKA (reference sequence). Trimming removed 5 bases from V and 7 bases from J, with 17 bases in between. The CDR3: CSAPDQLSGTQYF. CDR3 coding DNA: TGCAGTGCTCCTGACCAGCTGTCGGGGACCCAGTACTTC.

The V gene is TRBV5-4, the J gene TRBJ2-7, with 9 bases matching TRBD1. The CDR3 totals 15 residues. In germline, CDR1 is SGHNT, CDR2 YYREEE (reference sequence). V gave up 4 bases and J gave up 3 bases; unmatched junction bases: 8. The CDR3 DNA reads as TGTGCCAGCAGCAGAACCGGGACAGGGCTCTACGAGCAGTACTTC. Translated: CASSRTGTGLYEQYF.

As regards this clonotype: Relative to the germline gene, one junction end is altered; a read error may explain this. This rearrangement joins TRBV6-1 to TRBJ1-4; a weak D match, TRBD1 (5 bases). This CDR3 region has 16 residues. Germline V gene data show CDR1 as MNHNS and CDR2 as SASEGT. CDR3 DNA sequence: TGTGCCCGCAGTTCTCCTTTGGGACCAATCACCGCAAAACTGTTTTTT. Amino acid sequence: CARSSPLGPITAKLFF.

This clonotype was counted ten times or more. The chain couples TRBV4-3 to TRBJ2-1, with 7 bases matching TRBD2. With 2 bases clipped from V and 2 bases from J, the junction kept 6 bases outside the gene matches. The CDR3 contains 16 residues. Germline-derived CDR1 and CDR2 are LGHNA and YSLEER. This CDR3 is CASSQQTSEPYNEQFF. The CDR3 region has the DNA TGCGCCAGCAGCCAACAAACTAGCGAACCCTACAATGAGCAGTTCTTC.

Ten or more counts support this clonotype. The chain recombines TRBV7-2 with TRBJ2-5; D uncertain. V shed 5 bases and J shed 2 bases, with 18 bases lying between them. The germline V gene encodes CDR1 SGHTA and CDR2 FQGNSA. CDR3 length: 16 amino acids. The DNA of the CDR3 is TGTGCCAGCAGCCAAAAGAGGTGGGCGGAACAAGAGACCCAGTACTTC. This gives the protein CASSQKRWAEQETQYF. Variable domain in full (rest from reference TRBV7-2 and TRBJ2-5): GAGVSQSPSNKVTEKGKDVELRCDPISGHTALYWYRQSLGQGLEFLIYFQGNSAPDKSGLPSDRFSAERTGGSVSTLTIQRTQQEDSAVYLCASSQKRWAEQETQYFGPGTRLLVL.

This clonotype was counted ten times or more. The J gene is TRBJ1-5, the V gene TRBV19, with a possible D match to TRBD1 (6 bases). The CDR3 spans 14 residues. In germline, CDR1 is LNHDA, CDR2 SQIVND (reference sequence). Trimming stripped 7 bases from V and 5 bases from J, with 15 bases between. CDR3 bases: TGTGCCAGTAATCCTACAAACAGGGATCAGCCCCAGCATTTT. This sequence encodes CASNPTNRDQPQHF.

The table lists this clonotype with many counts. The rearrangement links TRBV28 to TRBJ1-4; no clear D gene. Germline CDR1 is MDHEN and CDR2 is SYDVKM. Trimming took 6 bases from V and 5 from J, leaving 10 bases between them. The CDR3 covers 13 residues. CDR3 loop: CASSTPGNEKLFF. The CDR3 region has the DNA TGTGCCAGCAGCACTCCGGGAAATGAAAAACTGTTTTTT.

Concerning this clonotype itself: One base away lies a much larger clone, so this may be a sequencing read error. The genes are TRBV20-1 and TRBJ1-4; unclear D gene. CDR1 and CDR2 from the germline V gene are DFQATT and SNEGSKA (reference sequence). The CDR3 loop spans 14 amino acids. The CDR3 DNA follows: TGCAGTGCGAGCGACCGCAACACTAATGAAAAACTGGTTTTT. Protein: CSASDRNTNEKLVF.

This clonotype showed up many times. The CDR3 region has the DNA TGCGCCAGCAGCTTGGAACCCGAGAATGAGCAGTTCTTC. This gives the protein CASSLEPENEQFF. This sequence joins TRBV5-1 and TRBJ2-1; no reliable D call. V was trimmed by 0 bases and J by 7 bases, leaving 8 bases between them. There are 13 residues in the CDR3. Germline lookup yields CDR1 SGHRS and CDR2 YFSETQ. The full variable domain, in which reference TRBV5-1 and TRBJ2-1 provide the parts outside the CDR3, is KAGVTQTPRYLIKTRGQQVTLSCSPISGHRSVSWYQQTPGQGLQFLFEYFSETQRNKGNFPGRFSGRQFSNSRSEMNVSTLELGDSALYLCASSLEPENEQFFGPGTRLTVL.

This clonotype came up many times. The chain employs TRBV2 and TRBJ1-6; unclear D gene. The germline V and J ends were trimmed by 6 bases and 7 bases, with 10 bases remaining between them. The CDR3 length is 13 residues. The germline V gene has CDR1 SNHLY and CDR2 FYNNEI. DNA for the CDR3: TGTGCCAGCAGGAACCCTTTAAATTCACCCCTCCACTTT. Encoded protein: CASRNPLNSPLHF.

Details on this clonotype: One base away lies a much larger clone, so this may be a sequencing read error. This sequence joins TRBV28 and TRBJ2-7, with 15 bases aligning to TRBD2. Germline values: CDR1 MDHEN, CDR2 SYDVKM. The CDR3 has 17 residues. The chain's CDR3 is CAGSLWGTSGRRNEQYF. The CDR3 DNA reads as TGTGCCGGCAGTTTATGGGGGACTAGCGGGAGGAGGAACGAGCAGTACTTC.

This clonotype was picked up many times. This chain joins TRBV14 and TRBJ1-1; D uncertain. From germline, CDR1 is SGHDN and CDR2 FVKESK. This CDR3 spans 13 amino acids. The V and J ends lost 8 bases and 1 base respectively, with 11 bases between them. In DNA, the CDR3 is TGTGCCAGCCAAGCGTCAGCGAACACTGAAGCTTTCTTT. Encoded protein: CASQASANTEAFF.